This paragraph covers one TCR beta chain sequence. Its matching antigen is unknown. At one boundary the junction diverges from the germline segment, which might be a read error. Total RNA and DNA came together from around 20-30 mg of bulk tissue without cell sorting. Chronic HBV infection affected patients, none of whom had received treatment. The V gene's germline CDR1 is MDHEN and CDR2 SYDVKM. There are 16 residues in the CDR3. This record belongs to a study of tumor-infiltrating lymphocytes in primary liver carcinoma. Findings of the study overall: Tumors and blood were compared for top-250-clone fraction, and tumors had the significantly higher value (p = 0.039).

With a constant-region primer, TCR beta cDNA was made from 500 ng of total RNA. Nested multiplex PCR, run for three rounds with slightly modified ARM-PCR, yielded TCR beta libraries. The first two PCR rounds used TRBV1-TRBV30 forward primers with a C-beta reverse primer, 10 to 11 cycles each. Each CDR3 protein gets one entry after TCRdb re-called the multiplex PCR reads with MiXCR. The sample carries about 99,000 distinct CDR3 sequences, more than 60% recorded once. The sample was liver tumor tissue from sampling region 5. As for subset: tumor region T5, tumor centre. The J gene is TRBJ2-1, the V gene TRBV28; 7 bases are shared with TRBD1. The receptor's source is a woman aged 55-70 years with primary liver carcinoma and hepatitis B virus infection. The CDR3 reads CASSLSGTVSYNEQLF. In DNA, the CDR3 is TGTGCCAGCAGTTTATCCGGGACAGTTTCTTACAATGAGCAGCTCTTC.